This T cell receptor (beta chain) is drawn from a study of blood T cell repertoires in COVID-19. Study information: Whether acute or convalescent, the COVID-19 samples came from the United States, Italy and Spain.

In the study's own analysis: Estimation of nucleated cell counts was performed using reference gene primer amplification. The table came from immunoSEQ multiplex PCR; TCRdb's copy has only in-frame clones and leaves some out. The D gene and trimming were derived from the DNA, and the V and J assignments and clone size from that table. The sample holds roughly 200,000 clones, roughly 94% seen once. The CDR3 totals 15 residues. V was trimmed by 4 bases and J by 3 bases, leaving 13 bases between them. CDR1 is MNHEY and CDR2 is SVGAGI in the germline V gene. The clonotype was recovered from a man between 25 and 39 years old with COVID-19, enrolled during active disease. The chain joins TRBV6-5 to TRBJ1-5, with D perhaps TRBD1 (5 bases). Specimen: peripheral blood. The CDR3 region is CASSSHLGPNQPQHF. The CDR3 bases are TGTGCCAGCAGTTCGCATCTGGGGCCCAATCAGCCCCAGCATTTT.